The sequence of this T cell receptor (beta chain) was determined in a study of human thymus T cells. The CDR3 extends over 14 amino acids. Trimming stripped 0 bases from V and 7 bases from J, with 12 bases between. Germline V CDR1 and CDR2: MGHRA, YSYEKL. The protocol was immunoSEQ multiplex PCR, while the TCRdb copy is restricted to in-frame clones and leaves out a portion. Of 35,000 to 45,000 clones listed, 94% are singletons. Sequenced: blood. This clonotype originated in a boy younger than two with a congenital heart defect but otherwise immunologically healthy. The rearrangement uses TRBV4-1 and TRBJ1-2; D may be TRBD1 (5 bases). In nucleotides, the CDR3 is TGCGCCAGCAGCCAAGACCCCGGGGGGGTTGGCTACACCTTC. Translation gives CASSQDPGGVGYTF.